One T cell receptor beta chain is described in this entry. How the authors handled the data: ImmunoSEQ output lacked quality scores and full-length reads, limiting matched filtering. Some clones are missing from TCRdb's copy, which holds only in-frame ones; the method was immunoSEQ multiplex PCR. V, J and clone size derive from that table, while D and trimming were established from the DNA sequence. Of about 480,000 clones in the sample, over 75% were seen once. Germline values: CDR1 MNHNY, CDR2 SVGAGI (reference sequence). The CDR3 extends over 11 amino acids. V was cut by 10 bases and J by 11 bases, with 17 bases left in between. The data stem from a study of shared clonotypes between healthy human individuals.

The receptor's source is a woman aged 40 to 50 in good health. Some clones in this sample may be carry-over from other donors' samples. What was sequenced was PBMCs. The chain carries TRBV6-6 and TRBJ1-1, with D maybe TRBD1 (5 bases). DNA for the CDR3: TGTGCCACCAAAGAGGGGCTTAGGGCTTTCTTT. It yields the protein CATKEGLRAFF.